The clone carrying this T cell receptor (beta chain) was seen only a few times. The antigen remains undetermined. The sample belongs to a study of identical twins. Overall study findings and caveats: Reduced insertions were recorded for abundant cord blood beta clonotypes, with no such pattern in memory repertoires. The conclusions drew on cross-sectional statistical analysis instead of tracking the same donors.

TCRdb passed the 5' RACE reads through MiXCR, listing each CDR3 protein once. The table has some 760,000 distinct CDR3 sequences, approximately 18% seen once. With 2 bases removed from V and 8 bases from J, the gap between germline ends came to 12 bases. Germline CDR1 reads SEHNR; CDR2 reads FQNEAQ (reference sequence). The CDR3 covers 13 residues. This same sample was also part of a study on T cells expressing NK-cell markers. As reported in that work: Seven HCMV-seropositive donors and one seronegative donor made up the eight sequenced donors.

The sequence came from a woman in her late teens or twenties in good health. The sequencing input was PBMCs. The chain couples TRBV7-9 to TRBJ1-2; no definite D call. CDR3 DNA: TGTGCCAGCAGCTTATCCCCATCCTGGGGCTACACCTTC. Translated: CASSLSPSWGYTF.